This T cell receptor (beta chain) was sequenced during a study of cytomegalovirus exposure and HLA in healthy donors. The protocol was immunoSEQ multiplex PCR, while the TCRdb copy is restricted to in-frame clones and leaves out a portion. The sample has hundreds of thousands of clones; about nine tenths are singletons. As regards this clone: Its antigen is unknown.

Deletions cut 2 bases from V and 4 bases from J, with 9 bases between. Germline V gene data show CDR1 as SGHRS and CDR2 as YFSETQ. There are 13 residues in the CDR3. Study results and caveats: A later analysis found first-cohort TCR clusters tended to co-occur in the 90 to 150 validation repertoires. Through in vitro validation, a few CMV-associated chains were shown to be specific for CMV antigens. The authors enumerated 150 to 200 TCR beta chains as linked to cytomegalovirus.

The chain joins TRBV5-1 to TRBJ1-1; D possibly corresponds to TRBD1 (5 bases). Material for sequencing was PBMCs. This receptor was obtained from a woman under 30 in good health and CMV-seronegative. CDR3 loop: CASSFDRFTEAFF. The CDR3 bases are TGCGCCAGCAGCTTCGACAGATTCACTGAAGCTTTCTTT.